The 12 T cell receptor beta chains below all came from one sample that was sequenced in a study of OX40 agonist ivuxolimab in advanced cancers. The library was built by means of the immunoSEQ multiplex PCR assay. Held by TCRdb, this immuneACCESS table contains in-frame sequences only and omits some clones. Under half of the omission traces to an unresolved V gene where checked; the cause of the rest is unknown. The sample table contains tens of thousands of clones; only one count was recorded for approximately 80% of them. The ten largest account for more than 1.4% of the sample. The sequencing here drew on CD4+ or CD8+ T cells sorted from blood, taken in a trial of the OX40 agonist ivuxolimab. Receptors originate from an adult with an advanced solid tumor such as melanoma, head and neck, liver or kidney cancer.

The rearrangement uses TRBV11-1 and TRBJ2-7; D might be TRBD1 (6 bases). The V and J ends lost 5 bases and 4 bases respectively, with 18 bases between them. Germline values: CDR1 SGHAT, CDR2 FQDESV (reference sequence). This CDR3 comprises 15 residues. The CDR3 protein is CASSTASGTPYEQYF. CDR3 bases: TGTGCCAGCAGCACCGCTTCCGGGACACCTTACGAGCAGTACTTC.

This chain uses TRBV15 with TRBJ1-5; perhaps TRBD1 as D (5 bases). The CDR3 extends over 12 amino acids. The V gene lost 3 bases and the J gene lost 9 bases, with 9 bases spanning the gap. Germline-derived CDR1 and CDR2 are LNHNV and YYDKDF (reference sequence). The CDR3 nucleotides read TGTGCCACCAGCAGCAGGGTCTCGCCCCAGCATTTT. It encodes CATSSRVSPQHF.

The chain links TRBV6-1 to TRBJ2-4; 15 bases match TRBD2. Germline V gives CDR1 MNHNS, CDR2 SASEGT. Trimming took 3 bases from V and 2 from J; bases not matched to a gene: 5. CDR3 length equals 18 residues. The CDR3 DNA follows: TGTGCCAGCAGTGATGGACTAGCGGGGGGGCCTTCCAAAAACATTCAGTACTTC. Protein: CASSDGLAGGPSKNIQYF.

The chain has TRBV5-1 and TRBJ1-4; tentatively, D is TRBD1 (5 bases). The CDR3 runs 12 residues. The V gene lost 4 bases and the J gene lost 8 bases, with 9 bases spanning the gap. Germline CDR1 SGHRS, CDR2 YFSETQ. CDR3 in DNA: TGCGCCAGCAGCCCTGGGGGAGAAAAACTGTTTTTT. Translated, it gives CASSPGGEKLFF.

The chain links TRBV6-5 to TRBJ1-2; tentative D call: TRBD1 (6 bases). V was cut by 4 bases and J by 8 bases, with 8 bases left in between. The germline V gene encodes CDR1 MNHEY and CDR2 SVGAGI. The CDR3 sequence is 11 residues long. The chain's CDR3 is CASSSGGGYTF. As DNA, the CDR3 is TGTGCCAGCAGTTCGGGGGGCGGCTACACCTTC.

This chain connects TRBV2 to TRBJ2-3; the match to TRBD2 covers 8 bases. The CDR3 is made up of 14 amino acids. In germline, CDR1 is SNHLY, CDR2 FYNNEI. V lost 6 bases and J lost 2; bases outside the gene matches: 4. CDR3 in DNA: TGTGCCAGCAGGGCGGGGGGCTACACAGATACGCAGTATTTT. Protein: CASRAGGYTDTQYF.

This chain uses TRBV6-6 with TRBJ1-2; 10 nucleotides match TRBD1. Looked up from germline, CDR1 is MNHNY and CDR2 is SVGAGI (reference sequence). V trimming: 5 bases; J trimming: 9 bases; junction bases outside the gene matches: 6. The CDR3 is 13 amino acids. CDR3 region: CASSPGTGASYTF. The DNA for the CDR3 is TGTGCCAGCAGTCCTGGGACAGGGGCAAGCTACACCTTC.

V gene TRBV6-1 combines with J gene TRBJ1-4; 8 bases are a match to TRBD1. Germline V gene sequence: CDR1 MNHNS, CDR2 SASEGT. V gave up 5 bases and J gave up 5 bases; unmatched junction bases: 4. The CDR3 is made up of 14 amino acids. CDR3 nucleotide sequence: TGTGCCAGCAGTTCGAGGACAGGGAATGAAAAACTGTTTTTT. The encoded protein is CASSSRTGNEKLFF.

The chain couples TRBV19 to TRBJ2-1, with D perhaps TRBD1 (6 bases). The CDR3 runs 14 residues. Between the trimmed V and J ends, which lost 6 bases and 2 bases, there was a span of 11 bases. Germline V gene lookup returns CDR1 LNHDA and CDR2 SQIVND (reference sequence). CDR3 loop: CASRPGQTYNEQFF. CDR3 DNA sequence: TGTGCCAGTAGACCGGGACAAACCTACAATGAGCAGTTCTTC.

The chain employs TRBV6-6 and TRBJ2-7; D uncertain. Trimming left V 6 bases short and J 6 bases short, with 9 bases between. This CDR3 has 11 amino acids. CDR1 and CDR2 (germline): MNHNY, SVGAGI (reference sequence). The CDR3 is CASSTPGEQYF. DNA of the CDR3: TGTGCCAGCAGCACCCCAGGCGAGCAGTACTTC.

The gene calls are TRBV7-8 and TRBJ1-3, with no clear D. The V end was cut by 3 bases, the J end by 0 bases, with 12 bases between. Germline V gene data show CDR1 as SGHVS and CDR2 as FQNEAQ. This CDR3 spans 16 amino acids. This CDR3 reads CASSFGSVRSGNTIYF. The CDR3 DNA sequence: TGTGCCAGCAGCTTTGGGTCGGTCCGCTCTGGAAACACCATATATTTT. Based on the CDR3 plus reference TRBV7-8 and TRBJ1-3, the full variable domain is GAGVSQSPRYKVAKRGQDVALRCDPISGHVSLFWYQQALGQGPEFLTYFQNEAQLDKSGLPSDRFFAERPEGSVSTLKIQRTQQEDSAVYLCASSFGSVRSGNTIYFGEGSWLTVV.

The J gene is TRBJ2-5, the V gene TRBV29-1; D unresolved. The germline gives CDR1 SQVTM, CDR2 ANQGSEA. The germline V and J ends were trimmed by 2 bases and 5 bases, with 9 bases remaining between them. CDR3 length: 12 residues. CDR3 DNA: TGCAGCGTTGAATCCGATTCGGAGACCCAGTACTTC. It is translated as CSVESDSETQYF.